The 21 T cell receptor beta chains in this list originate from one sample, sequenced in a study of blood T cell repertoires in COVID-19. Clones were read by immunoSEQ multiplex PCR, and TCRdb kept only the in-frame ones, dropping some. The table has some 330,000 clones, around nine tenths seen once. Sequencing was carried out using peripheral blood. The origin of the receptors is a woman in her forties or fifties with active or convalescent COVID-19.

The chain is built from TRBV18 and TRBJ2-7; D is undetermined. Germline lookup yields CDR1 KGHSH and CDR2 LQKENI. The CDR3 runs 12 residues. With 4 bases removed from V and 4 bases from J, the gap between germline ends came to 8 bases. CDR3 DNA: TGTGCCAGCTCACGACTTAATTACGAGCAGTACTTC. Its protein is CASSRLNYEQYF.

The J gene is TRBJ1-6, the V gene TRBV27; TRBD1 agrees at 7 bases. The CDR3 has 16 residues. V shed 5 bases and J 4 bases; nucleotides not matched to a gene: 8. The germline V gene encodes CDR1 MNHEY and CDR2 SMNVEV (reference sequence). CDR3 sequence reads: CASSLTGARYNSPLHF. The CDR3 DNA is TGTGCCAGCAGTCTAACAGGGGCGCGATATAATTCACCCCTCCACTTT.

This chain connects TRBV30 to TRBJ2-1, with unresolved D. This CDR3 has 12 residues. The germline CDR1 and CDR2 sequences are GTSNPN and SVGIG (reference sequence). V was pared by 3 bases and J by 10 bases, with 13 bases between. Here the CDR3 reads CAWSPTPFEQFF. DNA for the CDR3: TGTGCCTGGAGCCCCACACCGTTCGAGCAGTTCTTC.

J is TRBJ2-5 and V is TRBV19; perhaps TRBD1 as D (6 bases). The V end lost 6 bases, the J end lost 1 base, and 9 bases lay between the germline ends. The CDR3 is 13 amino acids. From germline, CDR1 is LNHDA and CDR2 SQIVND (reference sequence). The CDR3 DNA follows: TGTGCCAGTAGGCTCAGGGGCCAAGAGACCCAGTACTTC. Residues: CASRLRGQETQYF.

CDR3 nucleotides: TGTGCCAGCAGTCGAGCGGGGAACTATGGCTACACCTTC. This translates into CASSRAGNYGYTF. The chain combines TRBV28 with TRBJ1-2, with D unresolved. The CDR3 has 13 amino acids. Trimming removed 5 bases from V and 2 bases from J, with 9 bases in between. Germline-derived CDR1 and CDR2 are MDHEN and SYDVKM.

The chain joins TRBV7-2 to TRBJ2-3; 10 bases are shared with TRBD2. J lost 4 bases, V lost 8 bases, and 3 bases had no gene match. The CDR3 spans 13 residues. Germline V lookup: CDR1 SGHTA, CDR2 FQGNSA. The CDR3 loop is CASASGRADTQYF. The CDR3 DNA reads TGTGCCAGCGCTAGCGGGAGAGCAGATACGCAGTATTTT.

The gene calls are TRBV19 and TRBJ2-3; a possible D gene is TRBD1 (6 bases). The CDR3 totals 13 residues. V shed 5 bases and J shed 9 bases, with 15 bases lying between them. In germline, CDR1 is LNHDA, CDR2 SQIVND (reference sequence). CDR3 bases: TGTGCCAGTAGTCCGCAACAGGGTAAGACGCAGTATTTT. As protein: CASSPQQGKTQYF.

The V and J genes are TRBV15 and TRBJ2-6; D is perhaps TRBD1 (8 bases). Germline loops: CDR1 LNHNV, CDR2 YYDKDF (reference sequence). V lost 0 bases to trimming and J lost 4 bases, with 25 bases between them. The CDR3 runs to 21 residues. The CDR3, as DNA: TGTGCCACCAGCAGAGATCAGGGGGGGGCAGGGGGCGCAGGCGGGGCCAACGTCCTGACTTTC. Its translation: CATSRDQGGAGGAGGANVLTF. Supplemented by reference TRBV15 and TRBJ2-6, the full variable domain reads DAMVIQNPRYQVTQFGKPVTLSCSQTLNHNVMYWYQQKSSQAPKLLFHYYDKDFNNEADTPDNFQSRRPNTSFCFLDIRSPGLGDTAMYLCATSRDQGGAGGAGGANVLTFGAGSRLTVL.

The J gene is TRBJ1-2, the V gene TRBV2; TRBD1 agrees at 7 bases. The CDR3 consists of 14 residues. Losses at the gene ends were 7 bases for V and 2 bases for J; bases not matched to a gene: 7. Germline-derived CDR1 and CDR2 are SNHLY and FYNNEI. The CDR3 region is CASIETGNNYGYTF. The CDR3 region has the DNA TGTGCCAGCATTGAGACAGGGAACAACTATGGCTACACCTTC.

J is TRBJ2-1 and V is TRBV2; 15 bases are shared with TRBD2. CDR3 length equals 16 residues. Germline lookup yields CDR1 SNHLY and CDR2 FYNNEI. V gave up 6 bases and J gave up 7 bases; unmatched junction bases: 7. CDR3 sequence reads: CASRARTSGGVNEQFF. CDR3 DNA sequence: TGTGCCAGCAGGGCTAGGACTAGCGGGGGGGTAAATGAGCAGTTCTTC.

The chain links TRBV7-2 to TRBJ2-4; TRBD2 is a possible D gene (5 bases). Trimming pared 2 bases from V and 9 bases from J, leaving 8 bases between. The CDR3 extends over 12 amino acids. Germline V gene sequence: CDR1 SGHTA, CDR2 FQGNSA. CDR3 loop: CASSLREVIQYF. In nucleotides, the CDR3 is TGTGCCAGCAGCTTACGGGAAGTCATTCAGTACTTC.

The chain links TRBV7-3 to TRBJ2-1, with D uncertain. The CDR3 has 13 residues. V gave up 5 bases and J gave up 9 bases, with 14 bases separating them. CDR1 SGHTA and CDR2 FQGTGA come from the germline V gene. The CDR3 DNA is TGTGCCAGCAGCCCGAGTAAAAGCGTTGAGCAGTTCTTC. Translation: CASSPSKSVEQFF. The full variable domain, rest sourced from reference TRBV7-3 and TRBJ2-1, is GAGVSQTPSNKVTEKGKYVELRCDPISGHTALYWYRQSLGQGPEFLIYFQGTGAADDSGLPNDRFFAVRPEGSVSTLKIQRTERGDSAVYLCASSPSKSVEQFFGPGTRLTVL.

This chain joins TRBV3-1 (or the pseudogene TRBV3-2) and TRBJ2-5; 12 nucleotides line up with TRBD2. The ends lost 3 bases at V and 5 bases at J; junction bases unmatched: 1. CDR1 is LGHDT, CDR2 YNNKEL, per germline (reference sequence). This CDR3 comprises 14 residues. The CDR3 coding sequence is TGTGCCAGCAGCCATCTAGCGGGGGGGGAGACCCAGTACTTC. Protein product: CASSHLAGGETQYF.

The rearrangement joins TRBV28 to TRBJ2-7; D may be TRBD1 (7 bases). The CDR3 is 15 residues long. The V gene lost 7 bases and the J gene lost 2 bases, with 18 bases spanning the gap. Germline values: CDR1 MDHEN, CDR2 SYDVKM. CDR3 bases: TGTGCCAGCACCACTTTGGAGGGGGCCGCCTACGAGCAGTACTTC. Translation: CASTTLEGAAYEQYF. Full variable domain (rest looked up from reference TRBV28 and TRBJ2-7): DVKVTQSSRYLVKRTGEKVFLECVQDMDHENMFWYRQDPGLGLRLIYFSYDVKMKEKGDIPEGYSVSREKKERFSLILESASTNQTSMYLCASTTLEGAAYEQYFGPGTRLTVT.

The J gene is TRBJ1-1, the V gene TRBV10-3; TRBD1 matches 8 bases. Germline-derived CDR1 and CDR2 are ENHRY and SYGVKD. The CDR3 has 11 residues. V shed 10 bases, J shed 7 bases, and the junction held 5 bases outside the gene matches. The CDR3 protein is CATSGTGEAFF. CDR3 DNA sequence: TGTGCCACGTCGGGGACAGGTGAAGCTTTCTTT.

V is TRBV29-1 and J is TRBJ2-4; possible D gene TRBD2, 6 bases. The length of the CDR3 is 12 residues. Germline loops: CDR1 SQVTM, CDR2 ANQGSEA. CDR3 protein: CSGGAAKNIQYF. The CDR3 nucleotides read TGCAGTGGAGGGGCGGCCAAAAACATTCAGTACTTC.

This clone turned up a few times. The rearrangement links TRBV5-5 to TRBJ1-5; D might be TRBD1 (5 bases). Trimming removed 4 bases from V and 3 bases from J, with 17 bases in between. Looked up from germline, CDR1 is SGHKS and CDR2 is YYEKEE (reference sequence). This CDR3 contains 16 residues. The CDR3 region has the DNA TGTGCCAGCAGCCCGTCCCCGCCAGGGAACAATCAGCCCCAGCATTTT. Encoded protein: CASSPSPPGNNQPQHF.

This clone has a single count. V is TRBV6-1 and J is TRBJ2-3; perhaps TRBD1 as D (5 bases). V lost 1 base to trimming and J lost 0 bases, with 8 bases between them. The CDR3 sequence is 15 residues long. Germline CDR1 and CDR2: MNHNS and SASEGT. The CDR3 spells CASSEGTSSTDTQYF. Here the CDR3 DNA reads TGTGCCAGCAGTGAAGGGACATCTAGCACAGATACGCAGTATTTT.

This chain links TRBV29-1 with TRBJ2-1; the match to TRBD2 covers 15 bases. Looked up from germline, CDR1 is SQVTM and CDR2 is ANQGSEA. The junction had 11 bases not matched to a gene; V was cut back by 7 bases and J by 13 bases. This CDR3 has 14 amino acids. This CDR3 reads CSGLTGLAGGPQFF. The CDR3 DNA follows: TGCAGCGGACTAACAGGACTAGCGGGAGGGCCCCAGTTCTTC.

The rearrangement joins TRBV6-5 to TRBJ1-5; D may be TRBD1 (6 bases). The V end lost 8 bases, the J end lost 6 bases, and 17 bases lay between the germline ends. Germline V gene data show CDR1 as MNHEY and CDR2 as SVGAGI. The CDR3 has 14 amino acids. In DNA, the CDR3 is TGTGCCAGCCTATTAGGGGGGGGTAGTCAGCCCCAGCATTTT. Translation: CASLLGGGSQPQHF.

The J gene is TRBJ2-1, the V gene TRBV7-3; D might be TRBD2 (5 bases). This CDR3 is built from 17 residues. V was pared by 2 bases and J by 4 bases, with 18 bases between. Germline CDR1 and CDR2: SGHTA and FQGTGA. The CDR3 nucleotides are TGTGCCAGCAGCTTAGCAGGAAACAAGGGAGCTTACAATGAGCAGTTCTTC. This encodes CASSLAGNKGAYNEQFF. Combining the CDR3 with reference TRBV7-3 and TRBJ2-1 gives the whole variable domain GAGVSQTPSNKVTEKGKYVELRCDPISGHTALYWYRQSLGQGPEFLIYFQGTGAADDSGLPNDRFFAVRPEGSVSTLKIQRTERGDSAVYLCASSLAGNKGAYNEQFFGPGTRLTVL.